This T cell receptor beta chain was documented in a study of cytomegalovirus exposure and HLA in healthy donors. Turning to the study itself: Prior work identified 95 million to 120 million unique TCR beta sequences in 150 million to 200 million T cells.

13 Jbeta primers and 60 Vbeta primers were used for the PCR. Using immunoSEQ multiplex PCR, the repertoire was profiled, and TCRdb retains in-frame clones only, with some absent. Recorded for this sample: about 64,000 clones. Trimming at V came to 0 bases and at J to 7 bases, leaving 9 bases not matched to a gene. From germline, CDR1 is SGHRS and CDR2 YFSETQ. The CDR3 runs 15 residues. V and J are TRBV5-1 and TRBJ1-1, with 7 bases matching TRBD1. This sequence originates from a woman aged 18-29 years in good health and CMV-seronegative. The sample consisted of PBMCs. CDR3 amino acids: CASSLGSHGTVEAFF. DNA of the CDR3: TGCGCCAGCAGCTTGGGGAGTCATGGGACAGTTGAAGCTTTCTTT.